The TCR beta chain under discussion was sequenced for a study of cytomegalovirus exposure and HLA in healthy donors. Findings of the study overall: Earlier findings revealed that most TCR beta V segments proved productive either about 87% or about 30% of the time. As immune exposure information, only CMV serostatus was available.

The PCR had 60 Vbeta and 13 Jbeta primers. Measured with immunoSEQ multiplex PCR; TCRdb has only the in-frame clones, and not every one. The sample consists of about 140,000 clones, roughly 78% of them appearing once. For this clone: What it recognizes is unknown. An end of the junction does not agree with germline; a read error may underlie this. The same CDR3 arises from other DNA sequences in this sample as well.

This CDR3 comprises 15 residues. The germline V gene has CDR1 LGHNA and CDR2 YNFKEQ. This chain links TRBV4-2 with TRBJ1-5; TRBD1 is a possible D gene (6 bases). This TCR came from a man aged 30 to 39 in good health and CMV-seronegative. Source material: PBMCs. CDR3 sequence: CASSQEGQLNQPQHF. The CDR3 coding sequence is TGTGCCAGCAGCCAGGAAGGACAGCTCAATCAGCCCCAGCATTTC.